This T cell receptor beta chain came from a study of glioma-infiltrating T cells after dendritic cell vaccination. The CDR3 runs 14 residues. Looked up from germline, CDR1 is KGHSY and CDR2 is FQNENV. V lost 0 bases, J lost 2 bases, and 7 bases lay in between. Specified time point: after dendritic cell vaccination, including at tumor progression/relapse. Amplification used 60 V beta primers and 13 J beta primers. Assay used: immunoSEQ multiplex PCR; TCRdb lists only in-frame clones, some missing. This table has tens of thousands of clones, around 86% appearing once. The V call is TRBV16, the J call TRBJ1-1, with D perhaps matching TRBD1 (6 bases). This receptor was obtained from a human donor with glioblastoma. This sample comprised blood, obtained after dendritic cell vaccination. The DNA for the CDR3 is TGTGCCAGCAGCCAATCGACAGGCAACACTGAAGCTTTCTTT. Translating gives CASSQSTGNTEAFF. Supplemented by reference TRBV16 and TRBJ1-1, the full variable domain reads GEEVAQTPKHLVRGEGQKAKLYCAPIKGHSYVFWYQQVLKNEFKFLISFQNENVFDETGMPKERFSAKCLPNSPCSLEIQATKLEDSAVYFCASSQSTGNTEAFFGQGTRLTVV.